Listed below are T cell receptor beta chains from one sample, sequenced in a study of blood T cells in healthy people across ages. One entry per CDR3 protein results from TCRdb running MiXCR on the 5' RACE reads. The sample yields 750,000 or so distinct CDR3 sequences, approximately 25% seen once. These records were also assigned to another study, of T cells of mothers and their children.

Sequenced: blood. The receptors were sampled from a boy younger than 18 in good health. Each CDR3 is given without its conserved first and last residue. The order of the fields is V gene, J gene, CDR3 protein.

V gene: TRBV6-2/TRBV6-3
J gene: NA
CDR3 protein: ASSYTRQAEQY

V gene: TRBV12-3/TRBV12-4
J gene: TRBJ1-2
CDR3 protein: ASSFTGLHGYT

V gene: TRBV20-1
J gene: TRBJ2-1
CDR3 protein: SARLGLAGLHEQF

V gene: TRBV7-9
J gene: TRBJ1-1
CDR3 protein: ASSPRTVENTEAF

V gene: TRBV5-1
J gene: TRBJ2-2
CDR3 protein: ASSRGQGGVERTGELF

V gene: TRBV24-1
J gene: TRBJ2-7
CDR3 protein: ATSDLPGGAQY

V gene: TRBV25-1
J gene: TRBJ2-5
CDR3 protein: ASSDHYGTGGQETQY

V gene: TRBV2
J gene: TRBJ2-7
CDR3 protein: ASRTSGKSSYEQY

V gene: TRBV12-3/TRBV12-4
J gene: TRBJ2-7
CDR3 protein: ASSNRDGPYEQY

V gene: TRBV29-1
J gene: TRBJ1-2
CDR3 protein: SVDPRQGVLGYT

V gene: TRBV4-1
J gene: TRBJ2-3
CDR3 protein: ASSQVGAGVTDTQY

V gene: TRBV29-1
J gene: TRBJ2-1
CDR3 protein: SVERPGNYNEQF

V gene: TRBV20-1
J gene: NA
CDR3 protein: SASGTTHYEQY

V gene: TRBV5-4
J gene: TRBJ2-3
CDR3 protein: ASSPLTSGDTDTQY

V gene: TRBV9
J gene: TRBJ2-7
CDR3 protein: ASSAQTGYEQY

V gene: TRBV3-1
J gene: TRBJ1-1
CDR3 protein: ASSRTGRVAETF

V gene: TRBV10-3
J gene: NA
CDR3 protein: ATRDSTGDEQY

V gene: TRBV28
J gene: TRBJ2-4
CDR3 protein: ASSSLAGTAKNIQY

V gene: TRBV7-9
J gene: TRBJ2-1
CDR3 protein: ASSKRTGVRNEQF

V gene: TRBV20-1
J gene: TRBJ2-2
CDR3 protein: SASEGGTGELF

V gene: TRBV7-2
J gene: TRBJ2-5
CDR3 protein: ASSLGLAEAETQY

V gene: TRBV4-3
J gene: TRBJ2-1
CDR3 protein: ASSQDPRERAYNEQF

V gene: TRBV29-1
J gene: TRBJ2-7
CDR3 protein: SARAPRGYEQY